Below are 20 T cell receptor beta chains sequenced from a single sample in a study of T cells after yellow fever vaccination (dated by TCRdb to between 2018 and 2021). Library prep was done by 5' RACE. TCRdb records Illumina NovaSeq 6000 as the sequencer. TCRdb handled the public reads itself, with Q25 trimming in fastp and clone calling in MiXCR, and kept productive beta chains. Rows matching on CDR3 protein sequence are summarized as one entry with the most common DNA and genes. Recorded for this sample are 300,000 to 350,000 distinct CDR3 sequences; around a tenth of them occurred a single time. Clones ranked in the top ten supply 2.5% to 4% of the sample. The sample's treatment or condition label, decoded: live attenuated yellow fever vaccine strain. Source: CD4+ T cells sorted from PBMCs, taken 45 days after the yellow fever booster vaccination. The source is a man aged 18 to 35 who received the YFV17D yellow fever vaccine.

This clonotype has just a few counts. The chain is built from TRBV30 and TRBJ2-7, with 8 bases matching TRBD1. With V trimmed by 5 bases and J by 6 bases, 9 bases remained unmatched. The CDR3 has 13 residues. Per germline, CDR1 GTSNPN and CDR2 SVGIG (reference sequence). CDR3 loop: CAWQKQGASEQYF. Written as DNA, the CDR3 is TGTGCCTGGCAGAAGCAGGGGGCCTCCGAGCAGTACTTC.

In this sample, this clonotype turned up a few times. V is TRBV7-2 and J is TRBJ2-7; the D gene is possibly TRBD2 (5 bases). Germline loops: CDR1 SGHTA, CDR2 FQGNSA. Trimming stripped 3 bases from V and 2 bases from J, with 11 bases between. The CDR3 extends over 14 amino acids. CDR3 DNA sequence: TGTGCCAGCAGCTTCCGACCGGGAACCTACGAGCAGTACTTC. The encoded protein is CASSFRPGTYEQYF.

This clonotype appeared once. This chain uses TRBV15 with TRBJ2-1, with D hard to call. Germline CDR1 is LNHNV and CDR2 is YYDKDF (reference sequence). The CDR3 is made up of 11 amino acids. Between the trimmed V and J ends, which lost 2 bases and 9 bases, there was a span of 5 bases. The CDR3 region is CATSRSSEQFF. CDR3 in DNA: TGTGCCACCAGCAGAAGCAGTGAGCAGTTCTTC.

V and J are TRBV6-6 and TRBJ1-1, with D possibly TRBD1 on 5 matching bases. The CDR3 consists of 15 residues. CDR1 MNHNY and CDR2 SVGAGI come from the germline V gene (reference sequence). V was clipped by 4 bases and J by 4 bases, with 16 bases between them. The CDR3 bases are TGTGCCAGCAGTTCTACGACAGTTGCAGTCACTGAAGCTTTCTTT. It codes for CASSSTTVAVTEAFF.

The CDR3 DNA reads TGCAGCGCCTCCATGGAGACCCAGTACTTC. Amino acid sequence: CSASMETQYF. The J gene is TRBJ2-5, the V gene TRBV29-1; D uncertain. The V gene's germline CDR1 is SQVTM and CDR2 ANQGSEA. The V end was cut by 7 bases, the J end by 5 bases, with 8 bases between. This CDR3 contains 10 residues.

This clonotype was seen at least ten times. This chain connects TRBV12-3 or TRBV12-4 to TRBJ2-1; tentative D call: TRBD2 (6 bases). The CDR3 totals 12 residues. Trimming cost V 6 bases and J 8 bases, with 11 bases left between them. CDR3 DNA sequence: TGTGCCAGCAGGACTAGGAGGGATGAGCAGTTCTTC. Encoded protein: CASRTRRDEQFF.

The chain recombines TRBV7-2 with TRBJ2-3, with 12 nucleotides matching TRBD2. In germline, CDR1 is SGHTA, CDR2 FQGNSA. J was trimmed by 5 bases and V by 3 bases; bases with no gene match: 6. The CDR3 is 16 residues long. This CDR3 is CASSFASGGAGDTQYF. In nucleotides, the CDR3 is TGTGCCAGCAGCTTCGCTAGCGGGGGGGCCGGAGATACGCAGTATTTT. The complete variable domain, with remaining parts taken from reference TRBV7-2 and TRBJ2-3, reads GAGVSQSPSNKVTEKGKDVELRCDPISGHTALYWYRQSLGQGLEFLIYFQGNSAPDKSGLPSDRFSAERTGGSVSTLTIQRTQQEDSAVYLCASSFASGGAGDTQYFGPGTRLTVL.

Many counts were recorded for this clonotype. This chain connects TRBV4-3 to TRBJ1-1; D call uncertain. This CDR3 has 14 amino acids. From germline, CDR1 is LGHNA and CDR2 YSLEER. With 0 bases removed from V and 9 bases from J, the gap between germline ends came to 14 bases. CDR3 DNA sequence: TGCGCCAGCAGCCAAGAATCTTGGGCAACCCAAGCTTTCTTT. Encoded protein: CASSQESWATQAFF.

This chain connects TRBV5-1 to TRBJ1-6; possibly TRBD1 for D (5 bases). V dropped 0 bases and J dropped 9 bases, with 16 bases sitting between them. Germline V gene sequence: CDR1 SGHRS, CDR2 YFSETQ. This CDR3 has 16 amino acids. The CDR3 region is CASSLDTGGRGSPLHF. CDR3 nucleotide sequence: TGCGCCAGCAGCTTGGACACCGGGGGACGGGGTTCACCCCTCCACTTT.

This clonotype has at least ten counts. The chain recombines TRBV21-1 with TRBJ1-1; the table assigns TRBD1, which was not confirmed against the DNA. TRBV21-1 is reported as a pseudogene. This CDR3 comprises 16 residues. CDR3 loop: CASSSRGGRVRAEAFF. CDR3 nucleotides: TGTGCCAGCAGCTCCAGGGGGGGCAGGGTGAGAGCTGAAGCTTTCTTT.

This clonotype was detected ten times or more. This chain connects TRBV12-3 or TRBV12-4 to TRBJ1-1; D is uncertain. The CDR3 length is 14 residues. With 2 bases removed from V and 0 bases from J, the gap between germline ends came to 7 bases. DNA of the CDR3: TGTGCCAGCAGTTTAAGGGTTTTGAACACTGAAGCTTTCTTT. Its translation is CASSLRVLNTEAFF.

The chain carries TRBV3-1 and TRBJ1-6, with 8 bases that match TRBD1. Germline CDR1 reads LGHDT; CDR2 reads YNNKEL (reference sequence). The CDR3 is 14 residues long. Germline trimming cut 2 bases from V and 9 bases from J; bases unmatched to any gene: 3. CDR3: CASSQPGQGSPLHF. CDR3 nucleotide sequence: TGTGCCAGCAGCCAACCCGGACAGGGTTCACCCCTCCACTTT.

The chain is built from TRBV7-8 and TRBJ2-5; weak D call: TRBD2 (5 bases). The CDR3 is 14 amino acids. The V gene lost 7 bases and the J gene lost 1 base, with 13 bases spanning the gap. Germline V CDR1 and CDR2: SGHVS, FQNEAQ. CDR3 DNA: TGTGCCAGCACCGAGAGGCGGGCCCAAGAGACCCAGTACTTC. Translating gives CASTERRAQETQYF.

This clonotype was counted a few times. The gene calls are TRBV4-1 and TRBJ1-5; D is possibly TRBD1 (5 bases). V was clipped by 0 bases and J by 5 bases, with 17 bases between them. CDR1 MGHRA and CDR2 YSYEKL come from the germline V gene. This CDR3 has 17 amino acids. The CDR3: CASSQDHTGRADQPQHF. The CDR3, as DNA: TGCGCCAGCAGCCAAGATCACACAGGCCGGGCGGATCAGCCCCAGCATTTT.

V usage is TRBV30 and J usage is TRBJ2-7; no definite D call. Trimming stripped 2 bases from V and 3 bases from J, with 5 bases between. The CDR3 contains 11 residues. Germline values: CDR1 GTSNPN, CDR2 SVGIG (reference sequence). For the CDR3, the DNA is TGTGCCTGGAGTACCCGCTACGAGCAGTACTTC. As protein: CAWSTRYEQYF.

In this sample, this clonotype turned up many times. The CDR3 coding sequence is TGTGCCAGCAGCCAAGGATCCAAGAGGAGCGGAGATACGCAGTATTTT. Amino acid sequence: CASSQGSKRSGDTQYF. V and J are TRBV3-1 and TRBJ2-3, with a tentative D call TRBD2 (5 bases). Germline CDR1 is LGHDT and CDR2 is YNNKEL (reference sequence). The CDR3 extends over 16 amino acids. V was trimmed by 1 base and J by 5 bases, leaving 16 bases between them.

This clonotype has a handful of counts. The chain combines TRBV4-2 with TRBJ2-4, with a possible D match to TRBD2 (5 bases). This CDR3 region has 17 residues. Germline CDR1 is LGHNA and CDR2 is YNFKEQ. Trimming cost V 0 bases and J 0 bases, with 12 bases left between them. CDR3 DNA sequence: TGTGCCAGCAGCCAAGAGGGAGTAACTTTAGCCAAAAACATTCAGTACTTC. Translated: CASSQEGVTLAKNIQYF.

This clonotype was counted between two and nine times. The chain carries TRBV5-6 and TRBJ2-5; TRBD2 matches at 12 bases. Germline V gives CDR1 SGHDT, CDR2 YYEEEE. J lost 3 bases, V lost 0 bases, and 9 bases had no gene match. The CDR3 runs to 18 residues. In nucleotides, the CDR3 is TGTGCCAGCAGCTTGGCCCCAGCTAGCGGGGGGGCCGAAGAGACCCAGTACTTC. As protein: CASSLAPASGGAEETQYF.

This clonotype came up once. The chain joins TRBV3-1 to TRBJ1-1, with D unclear. This CDR3 spans 13 amino acids. Germline CDR1 reads LGHDT; CDR2 reads YNNKEL (reference sequence). With 5 bases removed from V and 9 bases from J, the gap between germline ends came to 16 bases. CDR3 sequence reads: CASSGTDQRKAFF. The CDR3, as DNA: TGTGCCAGCAGCGGTACCGATCAAAGGAAAGCTTTCTTT.

This clonotype was counted many times. The chain carries TRBV9 and TRBJ2-7; 9 nucleotides line up with TRBD1. Per the germline V gene, CDR1 is SGDLS and CDR2 is YYNGEE. The CDR3 covers 15 residues. Unmatched junction bases numbered 8, after V lost 0 bases and J lost 7 bases. CDR3 region: CASSVDGQGTREQYF. The DNA for the CDR3 is TGTGCCAGCAGCGTAGATGGACAGGGGACTCGGGAGCAGTACTTC.